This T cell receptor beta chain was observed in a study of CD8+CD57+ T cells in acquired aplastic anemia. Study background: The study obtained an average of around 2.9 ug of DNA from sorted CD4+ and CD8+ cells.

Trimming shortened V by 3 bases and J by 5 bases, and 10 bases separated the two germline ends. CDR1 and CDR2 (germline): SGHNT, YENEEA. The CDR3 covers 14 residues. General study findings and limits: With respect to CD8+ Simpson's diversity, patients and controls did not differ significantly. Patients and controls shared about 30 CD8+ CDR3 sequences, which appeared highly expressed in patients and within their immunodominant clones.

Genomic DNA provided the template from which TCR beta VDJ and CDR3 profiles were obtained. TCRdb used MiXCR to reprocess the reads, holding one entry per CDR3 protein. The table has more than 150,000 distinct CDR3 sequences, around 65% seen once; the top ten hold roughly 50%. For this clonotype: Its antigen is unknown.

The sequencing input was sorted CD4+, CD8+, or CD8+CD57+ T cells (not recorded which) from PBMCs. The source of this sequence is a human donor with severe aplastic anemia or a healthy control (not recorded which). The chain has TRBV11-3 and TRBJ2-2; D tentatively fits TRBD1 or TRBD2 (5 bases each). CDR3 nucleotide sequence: TGTGCCAGCAGCTTTAGTTGGGGGACCGGGGAGCTGTTTTTT. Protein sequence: CASSFSWGTGELFF.